This TCR beta chain was obtained from a study of regulatory T cells in long-lasting Graves disease. Study observations and caveats: Only peripheral blood was studied, not thyroid tissue. Persistent Graves' patients showed less TCR diversity than newly diagnosed ones.

The table lists this clonotype with many counts. Its target is not known. Arm-PCR with iRepertoire HTBI primers amplified the CDR3 regions for these TCR beta libraries. TCRdb analysed the multiplex PCR reads with MiXCR anew, one entry per CDR3 protein. There are about half a million distinct CDR3 sequences in the sample; 9.5% to 15% occur only once, and about 8.9% lies in the top ten. Germline V gives CDR1 MNHNS, CDR2 SASEGT. V dropped 6 bases and J dropped 2; count of bases not matched to a gene: 4. The CDR3 covers 15 residues. Time point described: newly diagnosed GD, antithyroid drugs for less than 3 months. The authors made the TCR library using RNA they extracted from PBMCs. These data are also associated with another study on T cells in Graves' hyperthyroidism and ophthalmopathy. From that study: Graves' hyperthyroidism was deemed stable absent ophthalmopathy progression within 18 months. Subjects aged 18 to 65 presented with newly diagnosed hyperthyroidism of less than 2 months' duration.

The V gene is TRBV6-1, the J gene TRBJ1-3; 10 nucleotides align to TRBD1. The sequenced sample was peripheral blood mononuclear cells (PBMCs), obtained at new diagnosis, from a patient treated with antithyroid drugs. The receptor was isolated from a woman in her 30s with Graves disease. CDR3 sequence reads: CASRSGTGAGNTIYF. CDR3 nucleotide sequence: TGTGCCAGCAGATCCGGGACAGGGGCTGGAAACACCATATATTTT.